This T cell receptor beta chain was sequenced during a study of T-cell memory formation after mild COVID-19 (dated by TCRdb to about 2021). Concerning the study at large: Most TCR sequence clusters were specific to one of the two donors. Two young, previously healthy adult volunteers, one female and one male, were included in the cohort. T-cell clones expanding and contracting after mild COVID-19 in two donors were tracked by longitudinal TCRalpha and TCRbeta repertoire sequencing. Overall study outcomes, separate from this receptor: The study covered only two mild cases, and larger cohorts including severe cases with pre-infection samples were considered necessary. SARS-CoV-2 specificity of the second-wave clones peaking on day 37 was not confirmed. Contracting CD4+ clones appeared mostly in the CM and EM memory subsets, whereas CD8+ clones were enriched in EMRA. Clones that contracted from day 15 to 85 showed balanced CD4/CD8 phenotypes, whereas a second wave of clones that expanded from day 15 to 37 leaned towards CD4+. Some responding clones were detected in pre-infection memory, which suggested that pre-existing cross-reactive memory T cells had joined the SARS-CoV-2 response.

In regard to this clonotype: Its recognized antigen is unknown. Base qualities are not provided; no much larger clone lies one nucleotide away.

Ficoll-Paque density gradient centrifugation was used to isolate PBMCs. Taken from cysteine to phenylalanine, the CDR3 has 14 residues. The CDR3 DNA has 42 bases and is translated from base 1. CDR1 and CDR2 were assigned from the germline V gene as KGHDR and SFDVKD. V is cut back by 9 bases and J by 0 bases, with 3 bases in the junction unmatched. This sample was sequenced with an Illumina NovaSeq 6000. TCRalpha and TCRbeta cDNA libraries were constructed by 5'RACE with constant-segment primers, with sample barcodes and unique molecular identifiers being introduced. RNA was extracted from every sample with Trizol reagent. Amplification of the libraries took two PCR steps, and the second step added a second sample barcode plus Illumina TruSeq adapters. Sequencing of the libraries was done on an Illumina NovaSeq, producing 2 x 150 bp paired-end reads. The published analysis was carried out like this. Reads were demultiplexed and collapsed into UMI-guided consensus sequences with migec v1.2.7. Using mixcr v2.1.11, the UMI consensuses were aligned to TRA and TRB V and J templates and assembled into clonotypes. A clonotype was counted as expanded or contracted only if both edgeR and NoisET called the change significant, with noise models trained on biological replicates. edgeR calls used a false discovery rate-adjusted p below 0.01 and a log2 fold-change threshold of 1. As an exploratory analysis of dynamics, max-normalized trajectories of the 1000 most abundant clonotypes were examined with PCA combined with hierarchical clustering. Separately sequenced CD4+ and CD8+ repertoires were used to assign a CD4 or CD8 phenotype to each responding clone. Using fastp trimming at Q25 and MiXCR clonotype assembly, TCRdb reanalyzed the public sequencing data and kept in-frame beta chains. Entries are consolidated by CDR3 protein sequence, retaining the most common genes and DNA. None of the V and J calls come from the authors' own analysis; TCRdb made them. Present in this sample are about 150,000 distinct CDR3 sequences, approximately 5.7% of which were seen just once. The top ten clones comprise around 1.9% of the sample.

The chain employs TRBV24-1 and TRBJ2-2, with TRBD1 matching 7 junction bases. Sequencing was done on a sample of PBMCs or a T cell subset sorted from them (not recorded which). This clonotype originated in an adult woman who had mild COVID-19 (a few samples of this study predate the infection). The sample titles of this study are shuffled in the database, so cell type and time point are left out; the donor was told from shared clones. The CDR3 loop reads CATEGTANTGELFF. The bases read TGTGCCACCGAGGGGACAGCGAACACCGGGGAGCTGTTTTTT.